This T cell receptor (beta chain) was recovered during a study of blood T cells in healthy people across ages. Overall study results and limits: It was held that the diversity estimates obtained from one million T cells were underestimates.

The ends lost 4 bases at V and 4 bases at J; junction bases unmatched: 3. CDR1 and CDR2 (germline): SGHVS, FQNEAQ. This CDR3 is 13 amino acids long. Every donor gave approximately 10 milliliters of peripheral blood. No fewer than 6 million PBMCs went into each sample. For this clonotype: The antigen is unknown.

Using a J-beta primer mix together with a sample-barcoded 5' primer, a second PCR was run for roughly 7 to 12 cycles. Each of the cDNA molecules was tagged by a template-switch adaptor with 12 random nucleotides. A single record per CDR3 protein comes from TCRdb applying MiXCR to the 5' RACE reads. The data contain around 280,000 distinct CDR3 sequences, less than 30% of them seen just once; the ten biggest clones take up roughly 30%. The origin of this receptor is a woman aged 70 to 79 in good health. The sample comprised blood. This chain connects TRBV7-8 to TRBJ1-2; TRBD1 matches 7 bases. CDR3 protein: CASSSTGSYGYTF. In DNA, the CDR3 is TGTGCCAGCAGCTCGACAGGGTCCTATGGCTACACCTTC.